This T cell receptor (beta chain) was obtained from a study of blood T cells in healthy people across ages. Trimming took off 8 bases at V and 0 bases at J, with 18 bases between the two ends. The CDR3 totals 16 residues. Sample-barcoded 5' priming and a J-beta primer mix drove a second PCR of 7 to 11 cycles. TCRdb reprocessed the 5' RACE reads via MiXCR and lists one record per CDR3 protein. The sample contains some 710,000 distinct CDR3 sequences, about a fifth of which appear only once. Sequenced: blood. This receptor was obtained from an older man in good health. This chain joins TRBV12-3 or TRBV12-4 and TRBJ2-3; TRBD2 is a possible D gene (5 bases). The CDR3 coding sequence is TGTGCCAGCGCCAGAGGCGGGCCTCCTAGCACAGATACGCAGTATTTT. Its protein is CASARGGPPSTDTQYF.